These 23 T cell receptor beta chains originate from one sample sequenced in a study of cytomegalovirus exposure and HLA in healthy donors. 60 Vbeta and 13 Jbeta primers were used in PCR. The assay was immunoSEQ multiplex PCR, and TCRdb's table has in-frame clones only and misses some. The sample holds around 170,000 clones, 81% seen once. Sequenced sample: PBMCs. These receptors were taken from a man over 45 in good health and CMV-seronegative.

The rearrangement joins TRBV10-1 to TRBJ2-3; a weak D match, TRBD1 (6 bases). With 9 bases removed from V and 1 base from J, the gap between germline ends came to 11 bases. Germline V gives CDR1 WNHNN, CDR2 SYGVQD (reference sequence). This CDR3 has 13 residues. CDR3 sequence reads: CARNPGGTDTQYF. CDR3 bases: TGCGCCAGAAATCCAGGGGGCACAGATACGCAGTATTTT.

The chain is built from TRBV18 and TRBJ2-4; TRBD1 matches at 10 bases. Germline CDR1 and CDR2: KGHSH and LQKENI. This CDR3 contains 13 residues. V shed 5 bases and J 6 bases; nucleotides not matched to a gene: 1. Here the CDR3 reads CASSGDRGNIQYF. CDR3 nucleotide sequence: TGTGCCAGCTCAGGGGACAGGGGAAACATTCAGTACTTC.

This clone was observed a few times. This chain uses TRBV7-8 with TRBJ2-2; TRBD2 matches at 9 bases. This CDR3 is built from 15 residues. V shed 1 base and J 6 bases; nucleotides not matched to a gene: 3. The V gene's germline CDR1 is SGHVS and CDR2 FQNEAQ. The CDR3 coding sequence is TGTGCCAGCAGCTTAGGGACTAGCGCCCCCGGGGAGCTGTTTTTT. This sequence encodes CASSLGTSAPGELFF.

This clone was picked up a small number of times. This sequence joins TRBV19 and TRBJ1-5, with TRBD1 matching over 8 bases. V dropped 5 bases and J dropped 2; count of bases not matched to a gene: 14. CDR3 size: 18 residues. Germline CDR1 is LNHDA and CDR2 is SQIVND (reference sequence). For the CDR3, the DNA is TGTGCCAGTAGTCCAGTATTAGGACAGGGAAGAGGCAATCAGCCCCAGCATTTT. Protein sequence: CASSPVLGQGRGNQPQHF.

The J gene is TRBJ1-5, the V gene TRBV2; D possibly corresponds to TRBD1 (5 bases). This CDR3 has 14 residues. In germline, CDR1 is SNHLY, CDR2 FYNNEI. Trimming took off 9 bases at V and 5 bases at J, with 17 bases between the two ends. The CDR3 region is CASMSGGRDQPQHF. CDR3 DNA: TGTGCCAGTATGTCCGGGGGAAGGGATCAGCCCCAGCATTTT.

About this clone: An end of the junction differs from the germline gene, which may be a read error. This chain's CDR3 is CASSLGGGDEQFF. In DNA, the CDR3 is TGTGCTAGCAGCTTAGGAGGAGGGGATGAGCAGTTCTTC. The chain employs TRBV7-7 and TRBJ2-1; a possible D gene is TRBD2 (6 bases). From germline, CDR1 is SSHAT and CDR2 FNYEAQ (reference sequence). The CDR3 totals 13 residues.

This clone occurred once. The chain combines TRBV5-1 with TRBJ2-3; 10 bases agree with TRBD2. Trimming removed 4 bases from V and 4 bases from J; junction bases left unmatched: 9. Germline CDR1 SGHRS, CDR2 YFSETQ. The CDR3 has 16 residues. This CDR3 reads CASSPPSGGVSDTQYF. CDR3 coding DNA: TGCGCCAGCAGCCCGCCCAGCGGGGGGGTTTCAGATACGCAGTATTTT.

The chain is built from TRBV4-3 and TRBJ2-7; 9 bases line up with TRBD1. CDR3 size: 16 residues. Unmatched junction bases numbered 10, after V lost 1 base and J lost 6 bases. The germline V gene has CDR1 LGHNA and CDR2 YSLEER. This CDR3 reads CASSQGGTGTFGEQYF. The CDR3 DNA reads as TGCGCCAGCAGCCAAGGGGGGACAGGGACTTTCGGCGAGCAGTACTTC.

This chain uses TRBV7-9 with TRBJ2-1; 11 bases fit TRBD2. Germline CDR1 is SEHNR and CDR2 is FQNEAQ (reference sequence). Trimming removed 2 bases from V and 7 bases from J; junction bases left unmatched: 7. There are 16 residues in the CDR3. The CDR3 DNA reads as TGTGCCAGCAGCTTACTACTAGCGGGGGATAGAAATGAGCAGTTCTTC. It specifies CASSLLLAGDRNEQFF. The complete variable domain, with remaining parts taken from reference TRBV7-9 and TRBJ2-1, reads DTGVSQNPRHKITKRGQNVTFRCDPISEHNRLYWYRQTLGQGPEFLTYFQNEAQLEKSRLLSDRFSAERPKGSFSTLEIQRTEQGDSAMYLCASSLLLAGDRNEQFFGPGTRLTVL.

The CDR3 region is CASSLASTANTEAFF. The CDR3 nucleotides are TGTGCCAGCAGCTTAGCTTCTACAGCGAACACTGAAGCTTTCTTT. J is TRBJ1-1 and V is TRBV7-2; D gene uncertain. CDR1 is SGHTA, CDR2 FQGNSA, per germline. Trimming removed 0 bases from V and 1 base from J, with 9 bases in between. The CDR3 has 15 residues.

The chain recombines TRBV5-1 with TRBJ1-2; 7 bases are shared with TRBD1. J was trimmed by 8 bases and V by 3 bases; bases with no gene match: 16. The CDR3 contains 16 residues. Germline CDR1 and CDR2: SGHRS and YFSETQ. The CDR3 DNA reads TGCGCCAGCAGCTCTCCACCGGGCCGACAGGGAGGAGGCTACACCTTC. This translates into CASSSPPGRQGGGYTF.

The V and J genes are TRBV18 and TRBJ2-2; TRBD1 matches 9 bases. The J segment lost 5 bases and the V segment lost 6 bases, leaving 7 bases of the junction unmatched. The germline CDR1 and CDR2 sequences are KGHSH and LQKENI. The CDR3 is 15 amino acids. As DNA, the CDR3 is TGTGCCAGCTCGGTGGGGACAGGGAAGACCGGGGAGCTGTTTTTT. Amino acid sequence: CASSVGTGKTGELFF.

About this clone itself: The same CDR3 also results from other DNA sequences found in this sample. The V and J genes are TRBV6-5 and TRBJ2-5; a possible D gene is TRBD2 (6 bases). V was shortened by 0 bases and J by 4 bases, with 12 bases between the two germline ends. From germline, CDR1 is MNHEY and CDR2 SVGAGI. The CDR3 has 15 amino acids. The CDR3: CASSYSGLGGETQYF. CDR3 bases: TGTGCCAGCAGTTACTCGGGGTTGGGGGGAGAGACCCAGTACTTC.

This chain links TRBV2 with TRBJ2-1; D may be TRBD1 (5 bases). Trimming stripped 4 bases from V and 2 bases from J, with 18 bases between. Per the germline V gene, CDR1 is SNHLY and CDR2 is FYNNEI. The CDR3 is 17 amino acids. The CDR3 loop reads CASSGSSRTKTYNEQFF. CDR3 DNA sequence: TGTGCCAGCAGTGGATCCTCGAGGACAAAAACCTACAATGAGCAGTTCTTC.

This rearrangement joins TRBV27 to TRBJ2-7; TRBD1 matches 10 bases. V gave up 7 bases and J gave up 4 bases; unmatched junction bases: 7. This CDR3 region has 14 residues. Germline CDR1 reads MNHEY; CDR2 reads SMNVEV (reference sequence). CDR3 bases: TGTGCCAGCAAGTTGACAGGGGGCCTTTACGAGCAGTACTTC. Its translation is CASKLTGGLYEQYF.

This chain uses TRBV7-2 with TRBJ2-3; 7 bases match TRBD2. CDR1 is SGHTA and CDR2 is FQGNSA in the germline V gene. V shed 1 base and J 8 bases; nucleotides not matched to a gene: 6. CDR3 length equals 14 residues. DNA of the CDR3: TGTGCCAGCAGCTTAGAAGTAGGCGGGGGTACGCAGTATTTT. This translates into CASSLEVGGGTQYF.

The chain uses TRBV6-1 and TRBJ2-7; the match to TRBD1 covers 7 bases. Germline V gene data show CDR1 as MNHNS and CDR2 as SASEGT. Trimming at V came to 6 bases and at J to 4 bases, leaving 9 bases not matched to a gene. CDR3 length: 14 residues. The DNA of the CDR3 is TGTGCCAGCAGGGACAGGAGAGCGACTTACGAGCAGTACTTC. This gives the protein CASRDRRATYEQYF.

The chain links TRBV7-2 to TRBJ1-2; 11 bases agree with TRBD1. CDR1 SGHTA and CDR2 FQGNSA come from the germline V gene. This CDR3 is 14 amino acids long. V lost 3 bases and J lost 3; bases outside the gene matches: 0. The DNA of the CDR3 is TGTGCCAGCAGCTTGGGACAGGGGGACTATGGCTACACCTTC. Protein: CASSLGQGDYGYTF.

The CDR3 coding sequence is TGTGCCAGCGGAGGACAGGGGTCTAGTCTTGCTGGAAACACCATATATTTT. The encoded protein is CASGGQGSSLAGNTIYF. V is TRBV7-8 and J is TRBJ1-3; 9 nucleotides align to TRBD1. Germline V gene data show CDR1 as SGHVS and CDR2 as FQNEAQ. The CDR3 has 17 residues. The V segment lost 8 bases and the J segment 2 bases; nucleotides outside the gene matches: 13.

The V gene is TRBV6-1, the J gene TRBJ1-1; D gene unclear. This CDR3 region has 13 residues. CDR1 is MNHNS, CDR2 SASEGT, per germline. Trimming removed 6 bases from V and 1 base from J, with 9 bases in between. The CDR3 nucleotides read TGTGCCAGCAGGGAGGGAAGGAACACTGAAGCTTTCTTT. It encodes CASREGRNTEAFF.

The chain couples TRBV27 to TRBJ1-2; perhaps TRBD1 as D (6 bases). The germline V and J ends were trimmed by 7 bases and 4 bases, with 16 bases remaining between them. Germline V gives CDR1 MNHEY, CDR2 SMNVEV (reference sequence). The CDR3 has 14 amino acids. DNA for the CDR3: TGTGCCAGCAAGAATACAGGGTTTACCTATGGCTACACCTTC. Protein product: CASKNTGFTYGYTF.

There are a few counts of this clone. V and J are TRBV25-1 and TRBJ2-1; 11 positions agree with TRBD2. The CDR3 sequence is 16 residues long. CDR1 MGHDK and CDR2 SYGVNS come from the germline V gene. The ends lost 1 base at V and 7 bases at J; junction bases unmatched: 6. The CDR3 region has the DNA TGTGCCAGCAGTGAATTGGGTGCTAGCGGGGGGAATGAGCAGTTCTTC. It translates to CASSELGASGGNEQFF.

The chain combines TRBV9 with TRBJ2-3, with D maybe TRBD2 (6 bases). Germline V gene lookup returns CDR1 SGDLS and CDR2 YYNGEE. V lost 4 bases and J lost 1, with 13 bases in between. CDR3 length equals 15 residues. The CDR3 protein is CASSPRGLRTDTQYF. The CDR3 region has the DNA TGTGCCAGCAGCCCCCGGGGACTCCGCACAGATACGCAGTATTTT. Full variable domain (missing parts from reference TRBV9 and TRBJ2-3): DSGVTQTPKHLITATGQRVTLRCSPRSGDLSVYWYQQSLDQGLQFLIQYYNGEERAKGNILERFSAQQFPDLHSELNLSSLELGDSALYFCASSPRGLRTDTQYFGPGTRLTVL.